This T cell receptor beta chain emerged from a study of T cells after yellow fever vaccination. Study-level background: CD3, CD45RA, CCR7 and CD95 defined the sorted EM, EMRA, CM and Tscm memory subsets.

Germline CDR1 LNHNV, CDR2 YYDKDF (reference sequence). This CDR3 is 15 amino acids long. Trimming shortened V by 5 bases and J by 4 bases, and 14 bases separated the two germline ends. This clonotype was observed many times. Via MiXCR, TCRdb re-called the 5' RACE reads, giving one row per CDR3 protein. The table includes about 58,000 distinct CDR3 sequences, approximately 5.7% detected once. Study-level findings and limits: A minor fraction of clonotypes spanned both CD4 and CD8 compartments.

The TCR comes from a man aged 18-30 years who received the YFV17D yellow fever vaccine. J is TRBJ2-2 and V is TRBV15; D may be TRBD1 or TRBD2 (5 bases each). The input for sequencing was PBMCs, either bulk or a sorted T-cell subset (CD4+, CD8+, memory, or dextramer-sorted; not recorded which), taken on the day of the yellow fever booster vaccination. The CDR3 here is CATSGVGTATGELFF. The CDR3 DNA sequence: TGTGCCACCAGCGGGGTGGGGACGGCCACCGGGGAGCTGTTTTTT.